The subject of this entry is one T cell receptor beta chain. This specimen belongs to a study of blood T cell repertoires in COVID-19. Germline values: CDR1 SGHRS, CDR2 YFSETQ. Deletions cut 5 bases from V and 0 bases from J, with 15 bases between. This CDR3 has 17 residues. Method: immunoSEQ multiplex PCR; TCRdb's copy keeps in-frame clones and lacks some. The sample includes around 230,000 clones, more than 70% of them seen just once. This rearrangement joins TRBV5-1 to TRBJ1-6; D is ambiguous. Sequencing was performed on peripheral blood. The receptor was derived from a woman aged 45-65 years with acute or convalescent COVID-19. The CDR3 loop reads CASRLGDAVSYNSPLHF. In DNA form, the CDR3 reads TGCGCCAGCAGACTGGGCGACGCCGTCTCCTATAATTCACCCCTCCACTTT.